This T cell receptor (beta chain) was recorded in a study of cytomegalovirus exposure and HLA in healthy donors. Points from the study as a whole: Most TCR sequences proved rare, with some public TCRs found in many donors.

PCR primers comprised 60 Vbeta and 13 Jbeta primers. Sequencing was performed with immunoSEQ multiplex PCR; in TCRdb, only in-frame clones are kept and a portion is missing. The top ten hold under 5% of the sample, which has around 110,000 clones, roughly 79% seen once. For this clone: Its specificity is unknown.

This CDR3 region has 16 residues. Looked up from germline, CDR1 is MNHEY and CDR2 is SVGAGI. Germline trimming cut 2 bases from V and 4 bases from J; bases unmatched to any gene: 8. The rearrangement joins TRBV6-5 to TRBJ2-1; 7 bases are shared with TRBD2. Sequenced: PBMCs. The receptor was isolated from a young woman in good health and CMV-seronegative. CDR3 DNA: TGTGCCAGCAGTTACAGGGCGGGAGCAAGGTACAATGAGCAGTTCTTC. Amino acids: CASSYRAGARYNEQFF.